These 23 T cell receptor beta chains originate from one sample sequenced in a study of regulatory T cells in long-lasting Graves disease. Time point given: newly diagnosed GD, antithyroid drugs for less than 3 months. Extracted RNA from PBMCs served as the source of the TCR library. CDR3-region Arm-PCR and iRepertoire HTBI primers produced the TCR beta libraries. TCRdb reprocessed the multiplex PCR reads via MiXCR and lists one record per CDR3 protein. The sample consists of over 500,000 distinct CDR3 sequences, around 16% of them appearing once. This sample also appeared in a second study, on T cells in Graves' hyperthyroidism and ophthalmopathy.

Here the sequenced sample was peripheral blood mononuclear cells (PBMCs), taken at new diagnosis, from a patient treated with antithyroid drugs. Receptors were obtained from a man younger than 35 with Graves disease.

This clonotype showed up many times. This sequence joins TRBV12-3 or TRBV12-4 and TRBJ1-2; maybe TRBD1 (5 bases). The V gene lost 3 bases and the J gene lost 8 bases, with 22 bases spanning the gap. This CDR3 region has 16 residues. DNA of the CDR3: TGTGCCAGCAGTTTGGCGAGACGGGTGGGGGTGAAGGGCTACACCTTC. This gives the protein CASSLARRVGVKGYTF.

This clonotype has more than one count but fewer than ten. The rearrangement uses TRBV6-1 and TRBJ2-7; weak D call: TRBD2 (6 bases). There are 12 residues in the CDR3. V gave up 8 bases and J gave up 3 bases, with 11 bases separating them. Germline V lookup: CDR1 MNHNS, CDR2 SASEGT. CDR3 sequence reads: CASDASDYEQYF. CDR3 DNA: TGTGCCAGCGACGCTAGCGACTACGAGCAGTACTTC.

This clonotype has at least ten counts. The genes are TRBV28 and TRBJ1-5, with TRBD1 matching over 7 bases. The CDR3 is made up of 19 amino acids. The V gene's germline CDR1 is MDHEN and CDR2 SYDVKM. The J segment lost 2 bases and the V segment lost 3 bases, leaving 16 bases of the junction unmatched. CDR3 in amino acids: CASSLTGTAGTRGNQPQHF. The CDR3 DNA reads as TGTGCCAGCAGTTTGACGGGGACAGCCGGGACGAGGGGCAATCAGCCCCAGCATTTT.

This clonotype has ten or more counts. The CDR3 region has the DNA TGTGCCACCAGTGACACGATCCAAGAGACCCAGTACTTC. This translates into CATSDTIQETQYF. The chain joins TRBV24-1 to TRBJ2-5; D remains unclear. Germline V gene sequence: CDR1 KGHDR, CDR2 SFDVKD. This CDR3 contains 13 residues. V shed 4 bases and J shed 1 base, with 6 bases lying between them.

This clonotype was detected many times. This rearrangement joins TRBV30 to TRBJ1-5, with a weak D call TRBD1 (6 bases). From germline, CDR1 is GTSNPN and CDR2 SVGIG (reference sequence). The CDR3 spans 14 residues. V dropped 3 bases and J dropped 2 bases, with 11 bases sitting between them. In DNA form, the CDR3 reads TGTGCCTGGAGAGCCCCAGGGGGCAATCAGCCCCAGCATTTT. Its translation: CAWRAPGGNQPQHF.

This clonotype was counted many times. The chain recombines TRBV10-3 with TRBJ1-2, with 9 positions matching TRBD1. The CDR3 runs 14 residues. Germline values: CDR1 ENHRY, CDR2 SYGVKD. The V gene end was trimmed by 6 bases and the J gene end by 2 bases; junction bases not matched to a gene: 4. In DNA form, the CDR3 reads TGTGCCATCAGAGGGACAGGGACAAACTATGGCTACACCTTC. Translating gives CAIRGTGTNYGYTF.

This clonotype was detected many times. The chain is built from TRBV20-1 and TRBJ2-7; D may be TRBD1 (6 bases). Germline CDR1 DFQATT, CDR2 SNEGSKA (reference sequence). CDR3 length: 15 amino acids. V was cut by 0 bases and J by 4 bases, with 16 bases left in between. In DNA, the CDR3 is TGCAGTGCTAGAGATATCGGGCAGGGGTGGTACGAGCAGTACTTC. Its translation: CSARDIGQGWYEQYF.

This clonotype was detected a few times. V and J are TRBV20-1 and TRBJ2-7, with TRBD1 identical over 9 bases. This CDR3 has 12 amino acids. With 3 bases clipped from V and 4 bases from J, the junction kept 1 base outside the gene matches. Germline CDR1 is DFQATT and CDR2 is SNEGSKA (reference sequence). The CDR3 is CSASGQGYEQYF. The CDR3 nucleotides are TGCAGTGCTAGCGGACAGGGGTACGAGCAGTACTTC.

This clonotype was seen repeatedly, ten times or more. CDR3 region: CASGRPGFSYEQYF. The DNA for the CDR3 is TGTGCCAGCGGGCGCCCAGGGTTCTCCTACGAGCAGTACTTC. This sequence joins TRBV27 and TRBJ2-7; possible D gene TRBD1, 5 bases. Germline V gene data show CDR1 as MNHEY and CDR2 as SMNVEV (reference sequence). V lost 8 bases, J lost 0 bases, and 14 bases lay in between. This CDR3 has 14 amino acids.

The chain couples TRBV5-1 to TRBJ1-3; the D is unclear. Per the germline V gene, CDR1 is SGHRS and CDR2 is YFSETQ. The CDR3 totals 17 residues. Between the trimmed V and J ends, which lost 4 bases and 0 bases, there was a span of 17 bases. The CDR3 reads CASSVGPQLSSGNTIYF. CDR3 sequence (DNA): TGCGCCAGCAGCGTTGGACCCCAGTTGAGCTCTGGAAACACCATATATTTT. The full variable domain, with the rest looked up from reference TRBV5-1 and TRBJ1-3, is KAGVTQTPRYLIKTRGQQVTLSCSPISGHRSVSWYQQTPGQGLQFLFEYFSETQRNKGNFPGRFSGRQFSNSRSEMNVSTLELGDSALYLCASSVGPQLSSGNTIYFGEGSWLTVV.

This clonotype was counted many times. The rearrangement uses TRBV2 and TRBJ2-1; 9 bases line up with TRBD2. The better agreement between TRBJ2-5 and the DNA end casts doubt on the J call. This CDR3 is built from 18 residues. Germline CDR1 and CDR2: SNHLY and FYNNEI. The CDR3 region is CASSDPSGTSWDQETQYF. CDR3 coding DNA: TGTGCCAGCAGTGACCCATCCGGGACTAGCTGGGACCAAGAGACCCAGTACTTC.

Many counts were recorded for this clonotype. The chain combines TRBV12-3 or TRBV12-4 with TRBJ2-1, with TRBD1 matching 9 bases. After removal of 5 bases from V and 4 bases from J, the junction contained 6 bases not matched to a gene. The CDR3 extends over 15 amino acids. CDR3 protein: CASSDSGTGYNEQFF. The CDR3 DNA sequence: TGTGCCAGCAGTGACTCCGGGACAGGGTACAATGAGCAGTTCTTC.

This clonotype was counted ten times or more. The CDR3 nucleotides are TGTGCCAGCAGCTTGCGCCCTCCGGGAACATCTTTTGGTGGGGGTACTGAAGCTTTCTTT. Its translation is CASSLRPPGTSFGGGTEAFF. V gene TRBV11-1 combines with J gene TRBJ1-1, with a weak D call TRBD1 (5 bases). From germline, CDR1 is SGHAT and CDR2 FQDESV (reference sequence). The CDR3 contains 20 residues. Deletions cut 3 bases from V and 5 bases from J, with 31 bases between. Full variable domain (rest looked up from reference TRBV11-1 and TRBJ1-1): EAEVAQSPRYKITEKSQAVAFWCDPISGHATLYWYRQILGQGPELLVQFQDESVVDDSQLPKDRFSAERLKGVDSTLKIQPAELGDSAMYLCASSLRPPGTSFGGGTEAFFGQGTRLTVV.

This clonotype has only a few counts. V usage is TRBV28 and J usage is TRBJ1-4; D possibly corresponds to TRBD1 (5 bases). The CDR3 is made up of 12 amino acids. Germline V gene sequence: CDR1 MDHEN, CDR2 SYDVKM. Trimming took off 5 bases at V and 10 bases at J, with 11 bases between the two ends. The DNA of the CDR3 is TGTGCCAGCAGTCACGACAGCGTAAAACTGTTTTTT. Its translation is CASSHDSVKLFF.

This clonotype was seen a few times. One junction end disagrees with the germline gene, perhaps due to a read error. The rearrangement links TRBV7-2 to TRBJ2-3; tentatively, D is TRBD2 (6 bases). The length of the CDR3 is 15 residues. Per germline, CDR1 SGHTA and CDR2 FQGNSA. DNA for the CDR3: TGTGCCAGCAGCTTAGCGCTCACTAGCAGAGATACGCAGTATTTT. It is translated as CASSLALTSRDTQYF.

This chain joins TRBV20-1 and TRBJ1-3; 7 nucleotides agree with TRBD1. CDR3 length: 15 residues. From germline, CDR1 is DFQATT and CDR2 SNEGSKA (reference sequence). V gave up 5 bases and J gave up 2 bases; unmatched junction bases: 9. The CDR3 sequence is CSALPGQPTGNTIYF. The CDR3, as DNA: TGCAGTGCTCTCCCGGGACAGCCAACTGGAAACACCATATATTTT.

The V gene is TRBV10-3, the J gene TRBJ2-7; TRBD1 aligns across 10 bases. The CDR3 totals 14 residues. V shed 11 bases, J shed 7 bases, and the junction held 14 bases outside the gene matches. Looked up from germline, CDR1 is ENHRY and CDR2 is SYGVKD. DNA of the CDR3: TGTGCCCTCGGGGTGGGACAGGGGATAGGGGAGCAGTACTTC. This gives the protein CALGVGQGIGEQYF.

CDR3: CASRKGRNNYGYTF. The CDR3 DNA is TGCGCCAGCAGAAAGGGACGGAATAACTATGGCTACACCTTC. The V gene is TRBV10-2, the J gene TRBJ1-2; D perhaps matches TRBD1 (5 bases). This CDR3 contains 14 residues. Trimming took off 6 bases at V and 1 base at J, with 12 bases between the two ends. Germline lookup yields CDR1 WSHSY and CDR2 SAAADI.

In this sample, this clonotype turned up many times. The chain recombines TRBV28 with TRBJ2-3; TRBD2 aligns across 7 bases. This CDR3 is 15 amino acids long. Losses at the gene ends were 7 bases for V and 0 bases for J; bases not matched to a gene: 7. Germline V lookup: CDR1 MDHEN, CDR2 SYDVKM. The chain's CDR3 is CASNSAGASTDTQYF. Here the CDR3 DNA reads TGTGCCAGCAATTCGGCGGGAGCTAGCACAGATACGCAGTATTTT.

This clonotype has just a few counts. Just one base apart from a much larger clone, this may be a read error. The chain combines TRBV7-9 with TRBJ2-5, with D possibly TRBD2 on 6 matching bases. Germline V gives CDR1 SEHNR, CDR2 FQNEAQ (reference sequence). V dropped 5 bases and J dropped 9 bases, with 28 bases sitting between them. The CDR3 totals 17 residues. The CDR3 DNA sequence: TGTGCCAGCAGCCGTGCGGATACCGGGATCCGAAGGGAGGCCCAGTACTTC. Translated, it gives CASSRADTGIRREAQYF.

This clonotype has a handful of counts. The rearrangement links TRBV6-2 or TRBV6-3 to TRBJ2-5; D perhaps matches TRBD2 (6 bases). Trimming took off 7 bases at V and 4 bases at J, with 13 bases between the two ends. The CDR3 totals 13 residues. The V gene's germline CDR1 is MNHEY and CDR2 SVGEGT. The CDR3 loop reads CASIRAGLETQYF. CDR3 DNA: TGTGCCAGCATCAGGGCGGGATTAGAGACCCAGTACTTC.

A few counts support this clonotype. The chain couples TRBV4-1 to TRBJ2-5; 11 nucleotides line up with TRBD2. CDR1 and CDR2 from the germline V gene are MGHRA and YSYEKL. Trimming removed 0 bases from V and 4 bases from J; junction bases left unmatched: 7. The CDR3 spans 17 residues. The CDR3 protein is CASSQEGLAARGETQYF. The CDR3 DNA reads as TGCGCCAGCAGCCAAGAGGGACTAGCGGCCCGGGGAGAGACCCAGTACTTC.

This sequence joins TRBV7-2 and TRBJ2-5, with 9 bases that match TRBD1. J gave up 2 bases and V 4 bases, and 5 bases lay outside the gene matches. The CDR3 is 15 residues long. Germline CDR1 reads SGHTA; CDR2 reads FQGNSA. The DNA for the CDR3 is TGTGCCAGCAGCTCAACGACAGGGGGTCAAGAGACCCAGTACTTC. It specifies CASSSTTGGQETQYF.